The 13 T cell receptor beta chains listed next were all sequenced from one sample in a study of blood T cell repertoires in COVID-19. This table comes from immunoSEQ multiplex PCR, and its TCRdb copy is limited to in-frame clones, with some not included. The table shows 90,000 to 150,000 clones, with 65% to 80% occurring only once. What was sequenced was peripheral blood. The receptors were gathered from a man between 65 and 80 years old with acute or convalescent COVID-19.

The DNA of the CDR3 is TGTGCCAGCAGTTACTCGGTAGCTAGCGGGAGTTACGAGCAGTACTTC. This sequence encodes CASSYSVASGSYEQYF. This rearrangement joins TRBV6-5 to TRBJ2-7, with 10 bases lining up with TRBD2. Germline V lookup: CDR1 MNHEY, CDR2 SVGAGI. V gave up 0 bases and J gave up 4 bases; unmatched junction bases: 6. The CDR3 spans 16 residues.

The chain combines TRBV11-3 with TRBJ2-1; TRBD1 matches 11 bases. In germline, CDR1 is SGHNT, CDR2 YENEEA. J gave up 10 bases and V 6 bases, and 11 bases lay outside the gene matches. The CDR3 sequence is 15 residues long. The CDR3 loop is CASSPGTGGVQEQFF. CDR3 DNA: TGTGCCAGCAGTCCCGGGACAGGGGGTGTGCAGGAGCAGTTCTTC.

The chain has TRBV5-1 and TRBJ2-7; 7 bases match TRBD2. The germline gives CDR1 SGHRS, CDR2 YFSETQ. J was trimmed by 1 base and V by 4 bases; bases with no gene match: 5. This CDR3 has 14 residues. CDR3 sequence: CASSKTSTSYEQYF. CDR3 sequence (DNA): TGCGCCAGCAGCAAGACTAGCACTTCCTACGAGCAGTACTTC.

To note about this clone: The junction departs from the called germline gene at one end, perhaps through a read error. This chain connects TRBV6-6 to TRBJ2-7; 8 bases match TRBD1. In germline, CDR1 is MNHNY, CDR2 SVGAGI (reference sequence). The CDR3 totals 15 residues. The CDR3 region is CASSPSQGASHEQYF. The DNA for the CDR3 is TGTGCCAGCAGTCCCTCCCAGGGGGCCTCCCACGAGCAGTACTTC.

The chain couples TRBV7-7 to TRBJ2-5; TRBD2 agrees at 12 bases. CDR3 length equals 15 residues. Germline loops: CDR1 SSHAT, CDR2 FNYEAQ (reference sequence). With 3 bases clipped from V and 5 bases from J, the junction kept 4 bases outside the gene matches. The CDR3 here is CASSFPSGGVETQYF. The CDR3 DNA sequence: TGTGCCAGCAGCTTCCCTAGCGGGGGGGTGGAGACCCAGTACTTC.

The chain combines TRBV5-6 with TRBJ2-3, with 7 positions matching TRBD1. The J segment lost 2 bases and the V segment lost 4 bases, leaving 7 bases of the junction unmatched. This CDR3 has 15 amino acids. Germline V gene data show CDR1 as SGHDT and CDR2 as YYEEEE. The CDR3 coding sequence is TGTGCCAGCAGCCCGGGACAGTTATTCACAGATACGCAGTATTTT. It translates to CASSPGQLFTDTQYF.

The CDR3 nucleotides read TGCGCCAGCACTACGGGAATGGCCTACGAGCAGTACTTC. Its translation: CASTTGMAYEQYF. The chain couples TRBV10-2 to TRBJ2-7; possible D gene TRBD2, 5 bases. Germline V lookup: CDR1 WSHSY, CDR2 SAAADI. V was pared by 7 bases and J by 2 bases, with 12 bases between. This CDR3 region has 13 residues.

The V call is TRBV5-4, the J call TRBJ2-7, with 9 bases fitting TRBD1. The CDR3 extends over 16 amino acids. Germline trimming cut 4 bases from V and 0 bases from J; bases unmatched to any gene: 8. The germline V gene has CDR1 SGHNT and CDR2 YYREEE (reference sequence). The CDR3 DNA reads TGTGCCAGCAGCCCCTCCGGGACAGGGACCTCCTACGAGCAGTACTTC. It specifies CASSPSGTGTSYEQYF.

This clone was seen a few times. This rearrangement joins TRBV2 to TRBJ1-5, with D unclear. The CDR3 is 12 residues long. CDR1 is SNHLY and CDR2 is FYNNEI in the germline V gene. The V end lost 8 bases, the J end lost 1 base, and 6 bases lay between the germline ends. CDR3 loop: CASGESNQPQHF. Written as DNA, the CDR3 is TGTGCCAGCGGGGAGAGCAATCAGCCCCAGCATTTT.

The rearrangement uses TRBV18 and TRBJ1-6; tentative D call: TRBD1 (5 bases). CDR3 length equals 12 residues. Looked up from germline, CDR1 is KGHSH and CDR2 is LQKENI. Trimming stripped 3 bases from V and 11 bases from J, with 8 bases between. The CDR3 region has the DNA TGTGCCAGCTCACCGGGGGAGGCACCCCTCCACTTT. Its protein is CASSPGEAPLHF. Supplemented by reference TRBV18 and TRBJ1-6, the full variable domain reads NAGVMQNPRHLVRRRGQEARLRCSPMKGHSHVYWYRQLPEEGLKFMVYLQKENIIDESGMPKERFSAEFPKEGPSILRIQQVVRGDSAAYFCASSPGEAPLHFGNGTRLTVT.

The V gene is TRBV5-4, the J gene TRBJ1-1; D gene uncertain. The CDR3 is 14 residues long. Germline CDR1 is SGHNT and CDR2 is YYREEE (reference sequence). With 3 bases removed from V and 0 bases from J, the gap between germline ends came to 9 bases. The CDR3 DNA sequence: TGTGCCAGCAGCTCCACTGCCATGAACACTGAAGCTTTCTTT. This translates into CASSSTAMNTEAFF.

This sequence joins TRBV7-2 and TRBJ2-7; tentatively, D is TRBD2 (5 bases). V was clipped by 1 base and J by 7 bases, with 20 bases between them. The CDR3 length is 16 residues. Germline V gene lookup returns CDR1 SGHTA and CDR2 FQGNSA. The CDR3 region is CASSLGLGPLGGEQYF. The CDR3 DNA reads TGTGCCAGCAGCTTAGGCCTTGGTCCCCTCGGCGGGGAGCAGTACTTC.

The V gene is TRBV4-1, the J gene TRBJ2-1; D unresolved. The CDR3 covers 15 residues. In germline, CDR1 is MGHRA, CDR2 YSYEKL. Trimming removed 0 bases at V and 2 bases at J, with 8 bases between. The DNA of the CDR3 is TGCGCCAGCAGCCAAGACAGGTTACCCTACAATGAGCAGTTCTTC. Translation: CASSQDRLPYNEQFF.